A single sample gave rise to the 10 T cell receptor beta chains below, sequenced in a study of T-cell memory formation after mild COVID-19. TCRdb fed the 5' RACE reads into MiXCR, producing one record per CDR3 protein. The sample carries a few hundred thousand distinct CDR3 sequences, about a sixth recorded once. The specimen sequenced was PBMCs or a T cell subset sorted from them (not recorded which). Every receptor here comes from a man between 18 and 35 years old who had mild COVID-19 (a few samples of this study predate the infection). Cell type and time point are not known.

The chain employs TRBV27 and TRBJ2-2, with 7 bases matching TRBD1. V shed 6 bases, J shed 3 bases, and the junction held 7 bases outside the gene matches. The CDR3 runs to 15 residues. Germline CDR1 MNHEY, CDR2 SMNVEV (reference sequence). The CDR3 coding sequence is TGTGCCAGCAGACGACAGGGTACTGACACCGGGGAGCTGTTTTTT. Protein sequence: CASRRQGTDTGELFF.

This clonotype has ten or more counts. The genes are TRBV3-1 and TRBJ2-5; no definite D call. This CDR3 contains 14 residues. Trimming shortened V by 1 base and J by 2 bases, and 8 bases separated the two germline ends. Germline loops: CDR1 LGHDT, CDR2 YNNKEL (reference sequence). In nucleotides, the CDR3 is TGTGCCAGCAGCCAAGGCTACCCACAAGAGACCCAGTACTTC. Amino acid sequence: CASSQGYPQETQYF.

This clonotype was seen many times. V gene TRBV6-5 combines with J gene TRBJ2-7; tentatively, D is TRBD1 or TRBD2 (5 bases each). The germline gives CDR1 MNHEY, CDR2 SVGAGI. V was pared by 8 bases and J by 4 bases, with 21 bases between. The CDR3 totals 15 residues. The CDR3 here is CASHPSDVGVYEQYF. In DNA, the CDR3 is TGTGCCAGCCACCCTTCCGACGTGGGGGTTTACGAGCAGTACTTC.

The V and J genes are TRBV6-5 and TRBJ2-5; tentative D call: TRBD2 (6 bases). Germline CDR1 reads MNHEY; CDR2 reads SVGAGI. The CDR3 totals 14 residues. Deletions cut 1 base from V and 2 bases from J, with 8 bases between. The CDR3 spells CASSYFGGQETQYF. In nucleotides, the CDR3 is TGTGCCAGCAGTTACTTCGGGGGTCAAGAGACCCAGTACTTC.

This chain connects TRBV29-1 to TRBJ2-5, with D perhaps TRBD2 (5 bases). The V and J ends lost 6 bases and 5 bases respectively, with 19 bases between them. The germline CDR1 and CDR2 sequences are SQVTM and ANQGSEA. This CDR3 is 14 amino acids long. The CDR3 bases are TGCAGCGTCGTAAGTCGGCTAGCAAGGGAGACCCAGTACTTC. Its translation: CSVVSRLARETQYF.

This clonotype was observed a few times. The J gene is TRBJ2-1, the V gene TRBV7-9, with D perhaps matching TRBD1 (7 bases). Trimming took off 7 bases at V and 5 bases at J, with 15 bases between the two ends. The germline V gene has CDR1 SEHNR and CDR2 FQNEAQ (reference sequence). This CDR3 region has 14 residues. The CDR3 nucleotides are TGTGCCAGCACCCAGGGGGGAAGGGACAATGAGCAGTTCTTC. This gives the protein CASTQGGRDNEQFF. The full variable domain, completed using reference TRBV7-9 and TRBJ2-1, is DTGVSQNPRHKITKRGQNVTFRCDPISEHNRLYWYRQTLGQGPEFLTYFQNEAQLEKSRLLSDRFSAERPKGSFSTLEIQRTEQGDSAMYLCASTQGGRDNEQFFGPGTRLTVL.

In this sample, this clonotype turned up a few times. The chain couples TRBV19 to TRBJ1-2, with 8 bases aligning to TRBD1. This CDR3 region has 16 residues. The trim removed 6 bases at V and 7 bases at J, leaving 16 bases unmatched. CDR1 is LNHDA and CDR2 is SQIVND in the germline V gene (reference sequence). CDR3 protein: CASRGWGAGTGVGYTF. DNA of the CDR3: TGTGCCAGTAGGGGATGGGGAGCAGGGACAGGAGTTGGCTACACCTTC.

This clonotype has ten or more counts. The V and J genes are TRBV5-6 and TRBJ2-5, with D tentatively TRBD1 or TRBD2 (5 bases each). The CDR3 covers 14 residues. CDR1 and CDR2 (germline): SGHDT, YYEEEE. Trimming took 3 bases from V and 5 from J, leaving 14 bases between them. The CDR3 spells CASSYGSWGETQYF. The CDR3 region has the DNA TGTGCCAGCAGCTATGGATCCTGGGGGGAGACCCAGTACTTC.

This clonotype has just a few counts. The chain carries TRBV4-3 and TRBJ1-1, with D hard to call. This CDR3 contains 14 residues. V gave up 4 bases and J gave up 10 bases, with 19 bases separating them. Germline CDR1 is LGHNA and CDR2 is YSLEER. The CDR3 DNA sequence: TGCGCCAGCAGCCCCTACCTTGGAGGTTACAGAGCTTTCTTT. Translation gives CASSPYLGGYRAFF.

This rearrangement joins TRBV12-3 or TRBV12-4 to TRBJ2-5; maybe TRBD2 (5 bases). The CDR3 has 13 amino acids. Trimming removed 1 base from V and 2 bases from J, with 5 bases in between. CDR3: CASSLGEQETQYF. The CDR3, as DNA: TGTGCCAGCAGTTTAGGGGAGCAAGAGACCCAGTACTTC.